This note documents a single TCR beta chain sequence. The antigen remains unidentified. The source of the sample is a study of T-cell memory formation after mild COVID-19. Trimming stripped 1 base from V and 11 bases from J, with 27 bases between. Germline V lookup: CDR1 DFQATT, CDR2 SNEGSKA (reference sequence). The CDR3 has 18 amino acids. TCRdb fed the 5' RACE reads into MiXCR, producing one record per CDR3 protein. The sample holds 350,000 to 450,000 distinct CDR3 sequences; 15% to 25% are singletons and the top ten take approximately 8.1%. Study outcomes and limitations: Pre-infection memory carried some responding clones, suggesting that cross-reactive memory joined. From day 15 to 85, contracting clones were balanced between CD4 and CD8, whereas later expanders leaned toward CD4+.

Sequencing input: PBMCs or a T cell subset sorted from them (not recorded which). This clonotype originated in an adult woman who had mild COVID-19 (a few samples of this study predate the infection). Cell type and time point are not known. The chain recombines TRBV20-1 with TRBJ1-6; perhaps TRBD1 as D (5 bases). Here the CDR3 reads CSARGDWGTARNTAPLHF. CDR3 nucleotides: TGCAGTGCTAGAGGGGATTGGGGGACGGCCCGTAATACGGCACCCCTCCACTTT.